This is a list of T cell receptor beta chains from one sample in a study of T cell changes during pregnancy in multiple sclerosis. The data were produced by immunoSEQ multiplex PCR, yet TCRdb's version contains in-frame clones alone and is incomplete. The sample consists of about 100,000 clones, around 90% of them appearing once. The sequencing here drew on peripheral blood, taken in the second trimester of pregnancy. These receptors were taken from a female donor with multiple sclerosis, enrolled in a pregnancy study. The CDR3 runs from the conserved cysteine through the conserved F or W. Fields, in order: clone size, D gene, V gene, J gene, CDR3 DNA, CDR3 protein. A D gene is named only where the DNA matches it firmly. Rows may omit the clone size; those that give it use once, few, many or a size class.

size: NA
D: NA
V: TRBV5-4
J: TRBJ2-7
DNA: TGTGCCAGCAGCTTCGGACAGCTTAGCTCCTACGAGCAGTACTTC
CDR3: CASSFGQLSSYEQYF

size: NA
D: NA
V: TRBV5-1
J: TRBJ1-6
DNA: TGCGCCAGCAGCGCCCGACAGGAGAGCTCCTATAATTCACCCCTCCACTTT
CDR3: CASSARQESSYNSPLHF

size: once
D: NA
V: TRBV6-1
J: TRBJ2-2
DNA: TGTGCCAGCAGTGTCGGGACCGGGGAGCTGTTTTTT
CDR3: CASSVGTGELFF

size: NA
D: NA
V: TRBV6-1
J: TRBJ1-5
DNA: TGTGCCAGCAGAAATCAGGGATATCAGCCCCAGCATTTT
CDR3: CASRNQGYQPQHF

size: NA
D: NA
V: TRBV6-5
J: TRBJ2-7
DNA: TGTGCATCCCGGGAGAGCACCTACGAGCAGTACTTC
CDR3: CASRESTYEQYF

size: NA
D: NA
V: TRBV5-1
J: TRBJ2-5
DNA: TGCGCCAGCAGCTTGTCCCGGATAGCCCGGGAGACCCAGTACTTC
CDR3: CASSLSRIARETQYF

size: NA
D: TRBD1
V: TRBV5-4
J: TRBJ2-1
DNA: TGTGCCAGCAGTTATACAGGGGGCAATGAGCAGTTCTTC
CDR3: CASSYTGGNEQFF

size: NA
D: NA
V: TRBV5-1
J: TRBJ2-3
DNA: TGCGCCAGCAGGGGGACACCTCGGGATACAGATACGCAGTATTTT
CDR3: CASRGTPRDTDTQYF

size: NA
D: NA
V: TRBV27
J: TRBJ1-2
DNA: TGTGCCAGCAGTTTCCAGGGTGAGAACTATGGCTACACCTTC
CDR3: CASSFQGENYGYTF

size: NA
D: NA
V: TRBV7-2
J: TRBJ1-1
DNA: TGTGCCAGCAGCTTGACAGAGAACACTGAAGCTTTCTTT
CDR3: CASSLTENTEAFF

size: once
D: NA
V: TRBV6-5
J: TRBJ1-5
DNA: TGTGCCAGCAGTTACTCTGCAGGTTCGAGCAATCAGCCCCAGCATTTT
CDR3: CASSYSAGSSNQPQHF

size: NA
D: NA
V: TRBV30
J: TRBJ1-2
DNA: TGTGCCTGGAGTGGGGGGGACTTCGATGGCTACACCTTC
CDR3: CAWSGGDFDGYTF

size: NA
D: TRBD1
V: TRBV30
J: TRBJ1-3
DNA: TGTGCCGCCCCCACTGACAGGGTTGGAAACACCATATATTTT
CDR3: CAAPTDRVGNTIYF

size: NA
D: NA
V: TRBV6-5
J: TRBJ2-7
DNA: TGTGCCAGCAGCTCTCACTCATTCTTCTACGAGCAGTACTTC
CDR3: CASSSHSFFYEQYF

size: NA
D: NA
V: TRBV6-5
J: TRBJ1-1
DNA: TGTGCCAGCAGTTACGCAGGGATGAACACTGAAGCTTTCTTT
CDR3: CASSYAGMNTEAFF

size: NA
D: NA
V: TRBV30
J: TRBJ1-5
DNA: TGTGCCTGGAGTCTAACAGTCAGCAATCAGCCCCAGCATTTT
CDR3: CAWSLTVSNQPQHF

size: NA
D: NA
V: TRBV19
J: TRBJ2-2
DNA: TGTGCCAGTAGTATAGCATCCAGGCTGGGCGGGGAGCTGTTTTTT
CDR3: CASSIASRLGGELFF

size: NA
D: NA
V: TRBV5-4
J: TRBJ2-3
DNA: TGTGCCAGCAGCTTCGAGGTTAGCACAGATACGCAGTATTTT
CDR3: CASSFEVSTDTQYF

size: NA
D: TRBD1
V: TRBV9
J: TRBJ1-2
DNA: TGTGCCAGCAGCGGATTCGACAGGGCACATGGCTACACCTTC
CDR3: CASSGFDRAHGYTF

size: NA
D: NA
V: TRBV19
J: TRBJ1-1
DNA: TGTGCCAGTAGTATCCGGACTTATACTGAAGCTTTCTTT
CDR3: CASSIRTYTEAFF

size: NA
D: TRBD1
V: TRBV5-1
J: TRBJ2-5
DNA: TGCGCCAGCAGCTTGGGGGACAGGGCTAGAGAGACCCAGTACTTC
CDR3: CASSLGDRARETQYF

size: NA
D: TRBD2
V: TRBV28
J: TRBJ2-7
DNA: TGTGCCAGCATGGCGGGGGGGATCGAGCAGTACTTC
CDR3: CASMAGGIEQYF